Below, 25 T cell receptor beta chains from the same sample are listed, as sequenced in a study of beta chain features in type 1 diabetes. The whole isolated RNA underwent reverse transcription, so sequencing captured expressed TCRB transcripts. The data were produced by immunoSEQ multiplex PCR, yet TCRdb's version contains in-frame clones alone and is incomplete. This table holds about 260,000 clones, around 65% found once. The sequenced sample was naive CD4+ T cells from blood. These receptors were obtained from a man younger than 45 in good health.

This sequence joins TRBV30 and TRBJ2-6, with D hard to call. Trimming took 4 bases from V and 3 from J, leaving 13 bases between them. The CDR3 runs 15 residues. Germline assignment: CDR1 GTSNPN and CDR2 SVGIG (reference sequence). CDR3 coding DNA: TGTGCCTGGACCCTCCAGAGTAGTGGGGCCAACGTCCTGACTTTC. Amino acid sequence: CAWTLQSSGANVLTF.

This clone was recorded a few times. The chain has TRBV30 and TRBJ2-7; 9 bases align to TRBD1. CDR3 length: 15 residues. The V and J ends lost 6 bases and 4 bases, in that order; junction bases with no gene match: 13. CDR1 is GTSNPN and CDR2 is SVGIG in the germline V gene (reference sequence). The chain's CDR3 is CACPFAGQGRYEQYF. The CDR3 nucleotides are TGTGCCTGCCCCTTCGCAGGACAGGGGAGGTACGAGCAGTACTTC.

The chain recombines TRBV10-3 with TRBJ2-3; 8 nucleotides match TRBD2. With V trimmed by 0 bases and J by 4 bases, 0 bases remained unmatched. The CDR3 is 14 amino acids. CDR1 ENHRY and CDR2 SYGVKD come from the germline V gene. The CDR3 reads CAISESLAADTQYF. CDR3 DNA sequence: TGTGCCATCAGTGAGTCACTAGCGGCAGATACGCAGTATTTT.

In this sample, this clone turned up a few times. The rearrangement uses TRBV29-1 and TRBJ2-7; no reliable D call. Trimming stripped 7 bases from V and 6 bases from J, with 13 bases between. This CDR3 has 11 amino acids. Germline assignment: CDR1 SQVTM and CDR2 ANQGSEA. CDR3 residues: CSASTATEQYF. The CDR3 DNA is TGCAGCGCCTCGACGGCCACCGAGCAGTACTTC.

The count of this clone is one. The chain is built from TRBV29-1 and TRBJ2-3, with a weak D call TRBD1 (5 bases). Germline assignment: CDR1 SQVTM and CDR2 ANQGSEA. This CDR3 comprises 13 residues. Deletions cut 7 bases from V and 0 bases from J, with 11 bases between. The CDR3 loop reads CSAPRGSTDTQYF. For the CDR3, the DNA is TGCAGCGCCCCAAGGGGCAGCACAGATACGCAGTATTTT.

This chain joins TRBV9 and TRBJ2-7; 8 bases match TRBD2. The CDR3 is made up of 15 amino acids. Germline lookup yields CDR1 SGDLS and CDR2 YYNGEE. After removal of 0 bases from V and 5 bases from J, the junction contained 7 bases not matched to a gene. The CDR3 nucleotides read TGTGCCAGCAGCGTAGGCGTAGCGGGACCCCACGAGCAGTACTTC. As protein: CASSVGVAGPHEQYF.

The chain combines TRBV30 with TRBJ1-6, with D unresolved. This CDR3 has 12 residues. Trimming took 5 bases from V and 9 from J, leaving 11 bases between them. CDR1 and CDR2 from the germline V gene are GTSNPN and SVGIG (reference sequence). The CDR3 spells CAWAEYGSPLHF. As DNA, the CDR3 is TGTGCCTGGGCTGAGTATGGTTCACCCCTCCACTTT.

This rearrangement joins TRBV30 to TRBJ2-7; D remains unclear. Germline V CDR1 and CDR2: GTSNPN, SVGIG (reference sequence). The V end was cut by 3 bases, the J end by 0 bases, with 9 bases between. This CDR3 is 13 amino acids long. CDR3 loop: CAWSAGNSYEQYF. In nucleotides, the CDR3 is TGTGCCTGGAGCGCAGGAAACTCCTACGAGCAGTACTTC.

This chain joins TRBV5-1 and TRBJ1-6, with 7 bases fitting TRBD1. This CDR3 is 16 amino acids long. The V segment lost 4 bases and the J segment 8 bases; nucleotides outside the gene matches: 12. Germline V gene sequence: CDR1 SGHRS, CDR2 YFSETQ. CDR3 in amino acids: CASSLRSTGRDSPLHF. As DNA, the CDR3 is TGCGCCAGCAGCCTCCGGTCGACAGGGAGGGATTCACCCCTCCACTTT.

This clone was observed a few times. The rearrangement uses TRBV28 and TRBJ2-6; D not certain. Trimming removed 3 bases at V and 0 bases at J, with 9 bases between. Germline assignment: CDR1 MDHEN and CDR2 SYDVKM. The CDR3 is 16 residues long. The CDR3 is CASSFIRASGANVLTF. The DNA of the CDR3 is TGTGCCAGCAGTTTTATAAGGGCCTCTGGGGCCAACGTCCTGACTTTC.

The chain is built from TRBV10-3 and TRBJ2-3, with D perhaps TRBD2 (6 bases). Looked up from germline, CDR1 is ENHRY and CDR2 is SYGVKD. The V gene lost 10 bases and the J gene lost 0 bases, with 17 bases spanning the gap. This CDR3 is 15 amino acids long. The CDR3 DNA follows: TGTGCCACCGACGGGGGAATTACTAGCACAGATACGCAGTATTTT. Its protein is CATDGGITSTDTQYF.

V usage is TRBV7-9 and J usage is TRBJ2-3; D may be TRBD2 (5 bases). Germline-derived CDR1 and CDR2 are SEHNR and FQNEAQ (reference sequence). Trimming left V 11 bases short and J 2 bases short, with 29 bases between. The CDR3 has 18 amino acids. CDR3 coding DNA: TGTGCCGGTAGCTCAATACCGGTCAGACTAAGGATCACAGATACGCAGTATTTT. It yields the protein CAGSSIPVRLRITDTQYF.

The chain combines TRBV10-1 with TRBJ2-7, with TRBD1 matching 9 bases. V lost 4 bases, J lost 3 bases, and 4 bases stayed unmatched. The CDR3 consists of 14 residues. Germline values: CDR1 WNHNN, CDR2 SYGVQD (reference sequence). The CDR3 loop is CASSAGTGNYEQYF. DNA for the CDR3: TGCGCCAGCAGTGCTGGGACAGGGAACTACGAGCAGTACTTC.

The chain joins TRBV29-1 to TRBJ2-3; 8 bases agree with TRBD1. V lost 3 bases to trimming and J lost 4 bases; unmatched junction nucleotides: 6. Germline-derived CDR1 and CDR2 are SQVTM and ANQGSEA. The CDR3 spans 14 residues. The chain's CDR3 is CSVEWGQAPDTQYF. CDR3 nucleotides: TGCAGCGTTGAGTGGGGACAGGCCCCAGATACGCAGTATTTT.

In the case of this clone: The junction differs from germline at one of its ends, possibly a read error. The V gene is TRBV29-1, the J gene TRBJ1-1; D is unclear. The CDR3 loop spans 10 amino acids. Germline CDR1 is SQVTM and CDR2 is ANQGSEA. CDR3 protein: CSVDTAVPAF. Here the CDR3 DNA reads TGCAGCGTTGATACTGCGGTCCCTGCGTTT.

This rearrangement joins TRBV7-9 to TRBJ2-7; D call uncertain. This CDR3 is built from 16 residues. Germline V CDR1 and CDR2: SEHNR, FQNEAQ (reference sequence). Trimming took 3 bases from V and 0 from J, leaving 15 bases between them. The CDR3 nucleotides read TGTGCCAGCAGCTTTCTCCCGGGTCCGAGCTCCTACGAGCAGTACTTC. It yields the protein CASSFLPGPSSYEQYF.

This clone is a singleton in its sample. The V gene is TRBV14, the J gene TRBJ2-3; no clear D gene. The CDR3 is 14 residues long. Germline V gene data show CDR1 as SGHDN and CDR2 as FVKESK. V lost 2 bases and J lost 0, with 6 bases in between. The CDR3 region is CASSQKLSTDTQYF. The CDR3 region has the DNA TGTGCCAGCAGCCAAAAGCTTAGCACAGATACGCAGTATTTT. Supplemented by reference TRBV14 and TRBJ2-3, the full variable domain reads EAGVTQFPSHSVIEKGQTVTLRCDPISGHDNLYWYRRVMGKEIKFLLHFVKESKQDESGMPNNRFLAERTGGTYSTLKVQPAELEDSGVYFCASSQKLSTDTQYFGPGTRLTVL.

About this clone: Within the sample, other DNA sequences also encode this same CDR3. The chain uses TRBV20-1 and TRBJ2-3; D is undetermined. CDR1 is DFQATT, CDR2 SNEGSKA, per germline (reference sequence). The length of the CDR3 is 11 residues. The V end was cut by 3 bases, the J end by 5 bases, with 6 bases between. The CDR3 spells CSASIGDTQYF. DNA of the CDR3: TGCAGTGCTAGTATTGGAGATACGCAGTATTTT.

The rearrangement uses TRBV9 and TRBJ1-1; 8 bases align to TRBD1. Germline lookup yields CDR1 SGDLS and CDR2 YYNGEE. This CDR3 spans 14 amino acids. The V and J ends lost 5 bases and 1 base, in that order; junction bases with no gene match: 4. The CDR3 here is CASSLGQANTEAFF. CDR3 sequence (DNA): TGTGCCAGCAGTTTGGGACAGGCGAACACTGAAGCTTTCTTT.

The CDR3 is CASNPSGGNEQFF. As DNA, the CDR3 is TGTGCCAGTAATCCTAGCGGGGGCAATGAGCAGTTCTTC. The rearrangement joins TRBV19 to TRBJ2-1; 10 bases map to TRBD2. The CDR3 contains 13 residues. V shed 7 bases and J 6 bases; nucleotides not matched to a gene: 3. Looked up from germline, CDR1 is LNHDA and CDR2 is SQIVND (reference sequence).

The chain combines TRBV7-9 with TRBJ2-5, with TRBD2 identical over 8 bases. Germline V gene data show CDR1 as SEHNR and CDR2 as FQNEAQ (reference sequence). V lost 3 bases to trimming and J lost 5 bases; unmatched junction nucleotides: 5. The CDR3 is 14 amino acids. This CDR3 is CASSFDQREETQYF. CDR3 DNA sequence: TGTGCCAGCAGCTTCGACCAGCGGGAGGAGACCCAGTACTTC. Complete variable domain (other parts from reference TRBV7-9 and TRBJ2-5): DTGVSQNPRHKITKRGQNVTFRCDPISEHNRLYWYRQTLGQGPEFLTYFQNEAQLEKSRLLSDRFSAERPKGSFSTLEIQRTEQGDSAMYLCASSFDQREETQYFGPGTRLLVL.

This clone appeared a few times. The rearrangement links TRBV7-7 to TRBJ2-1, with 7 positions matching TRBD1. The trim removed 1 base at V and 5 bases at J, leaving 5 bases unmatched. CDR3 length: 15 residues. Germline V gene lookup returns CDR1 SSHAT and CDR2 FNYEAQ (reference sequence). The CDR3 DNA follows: TGTGCCAGCAGCTTAGGACAGGGACCTGACAATGAGCAGTTCTTC. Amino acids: CASSLGQGPDNEQFF.

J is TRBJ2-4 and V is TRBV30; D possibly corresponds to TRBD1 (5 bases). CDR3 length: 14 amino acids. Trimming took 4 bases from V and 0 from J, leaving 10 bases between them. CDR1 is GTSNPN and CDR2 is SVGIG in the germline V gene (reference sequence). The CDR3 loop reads CAWTQGIAKNIQYF. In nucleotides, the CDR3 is TGTGCCTGGACCCAGGGAATAGCCAAAAACATTCAGTACTTC.

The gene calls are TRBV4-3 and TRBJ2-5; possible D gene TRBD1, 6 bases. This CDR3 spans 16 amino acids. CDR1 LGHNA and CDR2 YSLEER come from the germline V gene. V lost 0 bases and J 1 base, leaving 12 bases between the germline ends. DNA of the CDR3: TGCGCCAGCAGCCAAGATACCGTGGGGGCCCAAGAGACCCAGTACTTC. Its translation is CASSQDTVGAQETQYF.

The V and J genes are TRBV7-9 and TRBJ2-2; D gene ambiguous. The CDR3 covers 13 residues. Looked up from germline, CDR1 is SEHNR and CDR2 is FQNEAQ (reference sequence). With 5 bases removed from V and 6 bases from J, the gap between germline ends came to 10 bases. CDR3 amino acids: CASSGPGSGELFF. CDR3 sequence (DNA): TGTGCCAGCAGCGGGCCGGGCTCCGGGGAGCTGTTTTTT.